What follows are 30 T cell receptor beta chains derived from one specimen sequenced in a study of T cells after yellow fever vaccination. One entry per CDR3 protein, called by TCRdb with MiXCR from the 5' RACE reads. This sample yields a few hundred thousand distinct CDR3 sequences, of which roughly 8.3% are seen a single time; roughly 15% belongs to the top ten. The source was PBMCs, collected 35 to 50 days after the first yellow fever vaccination. The receptors were sampled from a man between 18 and 35 years old who received the YFV17D yellow fever vaccine.

This clonotype was counted a few times. The chain joins TRBV10-3 to TRBJ2-5; no clear D gene. V dropped 0 bases and J dropped 4 bases, with 12 bases sitting between them. The CDR3 has 15 amino acids. Germline lookup yields CDR1 ENHRY and CDR2 SYGVKD. Here the CDR3 DNA reads TGTGCCATCAGTGAGTCGGGCCGACAAATAGAGACCCAGTACTTC. This translates into CAISESGRQIETQYF.

The chain joins TRBV7-2 to TRBJ2-1; D perhaps matches TRBD2 (6 bases). The CDR3 is 15 amino acids. With 5 bases removed from V and 7 bases from J, the gap between germline ends came to 18 bases. The germline gives CDR1 SGHTA, CDR2 FQGNSA. CDR3 nucleotide sequence: TGTGCCAGCAGCATAGGTCATACTAGCTTGAATGAGCAGTTCTTC. Translated: CASSIGHTSLNEQFF.

At least ten counts were recorded for this clonotype. The chain has TRBV7-2 and TRBJ1-2, with D perhaps matching TRBD1 (5 bases). Between the trimmed V and J ends, which lost 0 bases and 6 bases, there was a span of 14 bases. The CDR3 has 15 residues. CDR1 and CDR2 (germline): SGHTA, FQGNSA. This chain's CDR3 is CASSLAFRGEDGYTF. The CDR3, as DNA: TGTGCCAGCAGCTTAGCGTTCCGGGGCGAGGATGGCTACACCTTC.

This clonotype was seen a few times. V and J are TRBV6-6 and TRBJ2-5, with D perhaps matching TRBD1 (6 bases). V lost 7 bases and J 2 bases, leaving 11 bases between the germline ends. The CDR3 length is 13 residues. Germline V gives CDR1 MNHNY, CDR2 SVGAGI (reference sequence). The chain's CDR3 is CASKTGPQETQYF. Here the CDR3 DNA reads TGTGCCAGCAAGACAGGCCCACAAGAGACCCAGTACTTC.

This clonotype has just a few counts. The rearrangement links TRBV20-1 to TRBJ2-5; 8 bases are a match to TRBD2. The CDR3 length is 15 residues. CDR1 DFQATT and CDR2 SNEGSKA come from the germline V gene (reference sequence). Trimming at V came to 3 bases and at J to 4 bases, leaving 10 bases not matched to a gene. CDR3 region: CSARDRPGGGETQYF. In nucleotides, the CDR3 is TGCAGTGCTAGGGACCGCCCGGGAGGGGGAGAGACCCAGTACTTC.

This clonotype came up a few times. The chain joins TRBV7-2 to TRBJ2-1; 12 nucleotides agree with TRBD2. Germline V gives CDR1 SGHTA, CDR2 FQGNSA. This CDR3 has 16 residues. Trimming at V came to 5 bases and at J to 10 bases, leaving 12 bases not matched to a gene. CDR3 coding DNA: TGTGCCAGCAGCCCCAGGAGGCTAGCGGGGGGGCGAGAGCAGTTCTTC. Translated: CASSPRRLAGGREQFF.

This clonotype appeared a few times. The chain uses TRBV5-1 and TRBJ2-7, with 8 positions matching TRBD1. V lost 3 bases and J lost 4; bases outside the gene matches: 6. The CDR3 has 14 amino acids. Germline lookup yields CDR1 SGHRS and CDR2 YFSETQ. The CDR3 loop reads CASSYIDRGYEQYF. CDR3 bases: TGCGCCAGCAGCTATATCGACAGGGGATACGAGCAGTACTTC.

The V call is TRBV25-1, the J call TRBJ2-7; D call uncertain. From germline, CDR1 is MGHDK and CDR2 SYGVNS. Trimming stripped 3 bases from V and 3 bases from J, with 9 bases between. This CDR3 is built from 13 residues. CDR3 DNA sequence: TGTGCCAGCAGTGATCTCCGTTACTACGAGCAGTACTTC. Translating gives CASSDLRYYEQYF.

V gene TRBV20-1 combines with J gene TRBJ1-4; no clear D. The CDR3 sequence is 13 residues long. Germline V gene sequence: CDR1 DFQATT, CDR2 SNEGSKA (reference sequence). The CDR3 DNA sequence: TGCAGCCCTAAGATCGACGGTAATGAAAAACTGTTTTTT. Residues: CSPKIDGNEKLFF.

This clonotype has more than one count but fewer than ten. The chain uses TRBV5-1 and TRBJ2-1; 9 positions agree with TRBD2. CDR1 is SGHRS and CDR2 is YFSETQ in the germline V gene. J was trimmed by 2 bases and V by 0 bases; bases with no gene match: 3. The CDR3 is 16 amino acids. The CDR3 sequence is CASSLVAGGTYNEQFF. DNA of the CDR3: TGCGCCAGCAGCTTGGTCGCGGGGGGGACCTACAATGAGCAGTTCTTC. The full variable domain, completed using reference TRBV5-1 and TRBJ2-1, is KAGVTQTPRYLIKTRGQQVTLSCSPISGHRSVSWYQQTPGQGLQFLFEYFSETQRNKGNFPGRFSGRQFSNSRSEMNVSTLELGDSALYLCASSLVAGGTYNEQFFGPGTRLTVL.

This clonotype was recorded at least ten times. A read error may produce the germline difference seen at one junction end. The V gene is TRBV5-1, the J gene TRBJ2-7, with 7 positions matching TRBD2. There are 12 residues in the CDR3. Germline CDR1 and CDR2: SGHRS and YFSETQ. The CDR3 protein is CASSRDGEGLHF. The CDR3 DNA follows: TGCGCCAGCAGCCGGGACGGGGAGGGGCTCCACTTC.

This chain links TRBV4-1 with TRBJ2-4, with D tentatively TRBD2 (7 bases). Germline CDR1 reads MGHRA; CDR2 reads YSYEKL. The CDR3 is 17 amino acids. V lost 4 bases to trimming and J lost 1 base, with 17 bases between them. CDR3 region: CASSRVGGAPAKNIQYF. CDR3 DNA sequence: TGCGCCAGCAGCCGGGTGGGGGGGGCGCCGGCCAAAAACATTCAGTACTTC.

This clonotype has more than one count but fewer than ten. CDR3 loop: CASSPGTASSTDTQYF. In DNA form, the CDR3 reads TGCGCCAGCAGCCCCGGGACGGCGTCTAGCACAGATACGCAGTATTTT. The chain uses TRBV5-1 and TRBJ2-3, with D tentatively TRBD1 or TRBD2 (5 bases each). The germline V gene has CDR1 SGHRS and CDR2 YFSETQ. Trimming left V 4 bases short and J 0 bases short, with 15 bases between. The CDR3 length is 16 residues.

This clonotype was recorded a few times. V and J are TRBV20-1 and TRBJ1-5, with 7 bases identical to TRBD1. The CDR3 is 12 amino acids. Germline V lookup: CDR1 DFQATT, CDR2 SNEGSKA (reference sequence). Trimming took 7 bases from V and 4 from J; bases not matched to a gene: 4. Here the CDR3 DNA reads TGCAGTGGGTCCAGGGGGAATCAGCCCCAGCATTTT. Protein: CSGSRGNQPQHF.

This clonotype was found a few times. V is TRBV5-1 and J is TRBJ1-1, with D maybe TRBD1 (5 bases). V lost 1 base to trimming and J lost 8 bases, with 12 bases between them. Looked up from germline, CDR1 is SGHRS and CDR2 is YFSETQ. The CDR3 extends over 13 amino acids. The CDR3 here is CASSLSGSPEAFF. CDR3 bases: TGCGCCAGCAGCTTGTCAGGGTCGCCCGAAGCTTTCTTT.

This clonotype came up a few times. CDR3 amino acids: CSVFYTGELFF. CDR3 bases: TGCAGCGTCTTCTACACCGGGGAGCTGTTTTTT. The chain couples TRBV29-1 to TRBJ2-2; D not resolved. CDR1 and CDR2 from the germline V gene are SQVTM and ANQGSEA. The V end lost 6 bases, the J end lost 3 bases, and 5 bases lay between the germline ends. The CDR3 runs to 11 residues.

The gene calls are TRBV20-1 and TRBJ2-1, with 9 bases fitting TRBD2. V lost 0 bases to trimming and J lost 14 bases; unmatched junction nucleotides: 5. Germline CDR1 DFQATT, CDR2 SNEGSKA (reference sequence). The CDR3 is made up of 12 amino acids. CDR3 DNA: TGCAGTGCTAGAGATAAAGCGGGGGGCAAGTTCTTC. Amino acids: CSARDKAGGKFF.

The chain has TRBV20-1 and TRBJ2-1, with D perhaps TRBD2 (6 bases). Per the germline V gene, CDR1 is DFQATT and CDR2 is SNEGSKA (reference sequence). The length of the CDR3 is 15 residues. V shed 0 bases and J shed 0 bases, with 9 bases lying between them. The CDR3 here is CSARDAGSSYNEQFF. CDR3 coding DNA: TGCAGTGCTAGAGATGCCGGGAGCTCCTACAATGAGCAGTTCTTC.

This clonotype was seen only a few times. The V gene is TRBV2, the J gene TRBJ2-7, with D possibly being TRBD2 (6 bases). The CDR3 length is 14 residues. Between the trimmed V and J ends, which lost 9 bases and 0 bases, there was a span of 15 bases. From germline, CDR1 is SNHLY and CDR2 FYNNEI. The CDR3 DNA reads TGTGCCAGGTCCCGGGACGGGGGCTCCTACGAGCAGTACTTC. Encoded protein: CARSRDGGSYEQYF.

The sample holds many counts of this clonotype. V usage is TRBV4-2 and J usage is TRBJ1-6; D unclear. The V end lost 1 base, the J end lost 11 bases, and 9 bases lay between the germline ends. This CDR3 contains 13 residues. Germline values: CDR1 LGHNA, CDR2 YNFKEQ. CDR3 in DNA: TGTGCCAGCAGCCAAGTAGCCGGGGCACCCCTCCACTTT. The encoded protein is CASSQVAGAPLHF.

This clonotype was seen a handful of times. The genes are TRBV7-9 and TRBJ1-2; unclear D gene. The CDR3 has 15 amino acids. Deletions cut 5 bases from V and 0 bases from J, with 13 bases between. Germline CDR1 is SEHNR and CDR2 is FQNEAQ (reference sequence). The CDR3 DNA sequence: TGTGCCAGCAGCGTAACTATGGGGACTAACTATGGCTACACCTTC. This encodes CASSVTMGTNYGYTF. Complete variable domain (other parts from reference TRBV7-9 and TRBJ1-2): DTGVSQNPRHKITKRGQNVTFRCDPISEHNRLYWYRQTLGQGPEFLTYFQNEAQLEKSRLLSDRFSAERPKGSFSTLEIQRTEQGDSAMYLCASSVTMGTNYGYTFGSGTRLTVV.

The table lists this clonotype with many counts. The chain recombines TRBV7-2 with TRBJ2-7; D is possibly TRBD2 (6 bases). Germline V CDR1 and CDR2: SGHTA, FQGNSA. Trimming left V 4 bases short and J 0 bases short, with 13 bases between. This CDR3 spans 15 amino acids. CDR3 region: CASSSGLPSSYEQYF. The DNA for the CDR3 is TGTGCCAGCAGCTCGGGACTCCCGAGCTCCTACGAGCAGTACTTC.

This clonotype appeared a few times. This chain joins TRBV23-1 and TRBJ1-6; D is possibly TRBD1 (5 bases). TRBV23-1 is classed as an ORF, of uncertain function. There are 14 residues in the CDR3. Trimming shortened V by 8 bases and J by 4 bases, and 12 bases separated the two germline ends. CDR3 in amino acids: CASGRDGYNSPLHF. CDR3 nucleotides: TGCGCCAGCGGAAGGGACGGATATAATTCACCCCTCCACTTT.

The chain couples TRBV20-1 to TRBJ1-3; tentatively, D is TRBD1 (6 bases). Trimming left V 5 bases short and J 1 base short, with 6 bases between. Looked up from germline, CDR1 is DFQATT and CDR2 is SNEGSKA (reference sequence). The length of the CDR3 is 12 residues. CDR3 protein: CSAQGSGNTIYF. The CDR3, as DNA: TGCAGTGCTCAGGGGTCTGGAAACACCATATATTTT.

This chain joins TRBV12-3 or TRBV12-4 and TRBJ1-2; D is undetermined. V was cut by 3 bases and J by 7 bases, with 6 bases left in between. The CDR3 runs 11 residues. In DNA form, the CDR3 reads TGTGCCAGCAGTTTGAAGGGTGGCTACACCTTC. This sequence encodes CASSLKGGYTF.

This clonotype was counted only a few times. The CDR3 DNA reads TGTGCCAGCAGCCAAGAAGGGATCCCTGAAGCTTTCTTT. It codes for CASSQEGIPEAFF. The chain links TRBV3-1 to TRBJ1-1, with D unresolved. The V gene lost 0 bases and the J gene lost 6 bases, with 8 bases spanning the gap. This CDR3 comprises 13 residues. CDR1 is LGHDT and CDR2 is YNNKEL in the germline V gene (reference sequence).

This clonotype was found a few times. This sequence joins TRBV12-3 or TRBV12-4 and TRBJ2-1; possible D gene TRBD1, 6 bases. V lost 8 bases, J lost 4 bases, and 15 bases lay in between. This CDR3 comprises 14 residues. The CDR3 protein is CASSGQGYYNEQFF. For the CDR3, the DNA is TGTGCCAGCTCAGGTCAGGGGTATTACAATGAGCAGTTCTTC.

This clonotype was counted between two and nine times. The V and J genes are TRBV11-2 and TRBJ1-4, with a tentative D call TRBD1 (6 bases). Germline V lookup: CDR1 SGHAT, CDR2 FQNNGV. Deletions cut 5 bases from V and 0 bases from J, with 10 bases between. The CDR3 contains 15 residues. CDR3: CASSGGGPTNEKLFF. The DNA of the CDR3 is TGTGCCAGCAGCGGAGGGGGTCCAACTAATGAAAAACTGTTTTTT.

This clonotype was found many times. J is TRBJ1-2 and V is TRBV12-3 or TRBV12-4; D remains unclear. This CDR3 has 12 residues. V was cut by 6 bases and J by 6 bases, with 11 bases left in between. The CDR3 nucleotides are TGTGCCAGCAGCTTGGGTGGAGATGGCTACACCTTC. Its protein product is CASSLGGDGYTF.

Only a few counts were recorded for this clonotype. The chain carries TRBV5-1 and TRBJ1-2; tentative D call: TRBD1 (5 bases). CDR1 is SGHRS and CDR2 is YFSETQ in the germline V gene. V shed 2 bases and J shed 6 bases, with 11 bases lying between them. This CDR3 is 13 amino acids long. CDR3 sequence reads: CASSLTTANGYTF. The CDR3 bases are TGCGCCAGCAGCTTAACGACAGCGAATGGCTACACCTTC.